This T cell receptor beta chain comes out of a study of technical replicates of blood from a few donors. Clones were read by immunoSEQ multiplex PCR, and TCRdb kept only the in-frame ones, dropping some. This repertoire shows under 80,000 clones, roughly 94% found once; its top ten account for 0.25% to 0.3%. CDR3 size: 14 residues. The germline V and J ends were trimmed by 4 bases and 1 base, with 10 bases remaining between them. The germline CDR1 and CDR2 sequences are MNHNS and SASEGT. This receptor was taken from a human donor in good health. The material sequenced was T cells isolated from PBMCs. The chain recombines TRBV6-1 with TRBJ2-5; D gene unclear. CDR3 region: CASSAVEFQETQYF. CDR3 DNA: TGTGCCAGCAGTGCTGTAGAGTTCCAAGAGACCCAGTACTTC.